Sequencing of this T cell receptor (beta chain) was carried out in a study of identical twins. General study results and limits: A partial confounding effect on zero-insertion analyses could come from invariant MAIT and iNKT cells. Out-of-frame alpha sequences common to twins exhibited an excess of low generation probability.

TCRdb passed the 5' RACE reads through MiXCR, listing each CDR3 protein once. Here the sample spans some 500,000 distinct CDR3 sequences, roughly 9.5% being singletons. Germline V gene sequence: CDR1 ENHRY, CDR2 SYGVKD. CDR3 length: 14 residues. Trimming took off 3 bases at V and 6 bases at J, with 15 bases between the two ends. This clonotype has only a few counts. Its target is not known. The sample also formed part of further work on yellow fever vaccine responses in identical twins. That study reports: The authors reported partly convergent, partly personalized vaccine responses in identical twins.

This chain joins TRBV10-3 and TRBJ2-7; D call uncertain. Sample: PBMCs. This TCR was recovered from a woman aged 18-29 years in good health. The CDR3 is CAISDPNSPFEQYF. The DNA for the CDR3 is TGTGCCATCAGTGATCCCAATTCCCCCTTCGAGCAGTACTTC.